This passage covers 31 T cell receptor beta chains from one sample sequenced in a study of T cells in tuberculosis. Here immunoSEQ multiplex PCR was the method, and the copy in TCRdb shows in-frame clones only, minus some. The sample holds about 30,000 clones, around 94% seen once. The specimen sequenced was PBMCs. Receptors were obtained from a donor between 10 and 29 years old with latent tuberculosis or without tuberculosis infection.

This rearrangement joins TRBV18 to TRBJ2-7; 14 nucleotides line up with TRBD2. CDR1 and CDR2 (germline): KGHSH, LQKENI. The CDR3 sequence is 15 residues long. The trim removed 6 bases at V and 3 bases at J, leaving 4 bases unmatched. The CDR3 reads CASSRLAGGDYEQYF. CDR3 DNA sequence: TGTGCCAGCTCCCGACTAGCGGGAGGGGACTACGAGCAGTACTTC.

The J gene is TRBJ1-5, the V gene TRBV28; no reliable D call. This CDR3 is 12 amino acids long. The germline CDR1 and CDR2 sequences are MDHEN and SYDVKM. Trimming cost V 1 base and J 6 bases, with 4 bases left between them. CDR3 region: CASSLSGQPQHF. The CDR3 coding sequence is TGTGCCAGCAGTTTATCAGGTCAGCCCCAGCATTTT.

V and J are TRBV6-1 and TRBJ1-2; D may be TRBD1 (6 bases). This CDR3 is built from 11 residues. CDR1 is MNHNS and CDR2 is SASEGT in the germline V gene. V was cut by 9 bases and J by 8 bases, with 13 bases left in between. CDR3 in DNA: TGTGCCAGGAGGGGGTCTGGAGGCTACACCTTC. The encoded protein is CARRGSGGYTF.

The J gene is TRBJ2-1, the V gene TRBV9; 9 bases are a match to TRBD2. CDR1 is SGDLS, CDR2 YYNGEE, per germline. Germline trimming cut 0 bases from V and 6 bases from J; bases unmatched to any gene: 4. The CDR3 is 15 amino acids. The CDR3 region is CASSVAASGTNEQFF. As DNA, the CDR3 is TGTGCCAGCAGCGTAGCAGCTAGCGGGACCAATGAGCAGTTCTTC.

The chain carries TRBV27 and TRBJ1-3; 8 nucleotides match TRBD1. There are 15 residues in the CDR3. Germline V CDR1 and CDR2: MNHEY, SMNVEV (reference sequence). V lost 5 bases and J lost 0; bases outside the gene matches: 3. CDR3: CASSDRGDSGNTIYF. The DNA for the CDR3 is TGTGCCAGCAGTGACAGGGGCGACTCTGGAAACACCATATATTTT.

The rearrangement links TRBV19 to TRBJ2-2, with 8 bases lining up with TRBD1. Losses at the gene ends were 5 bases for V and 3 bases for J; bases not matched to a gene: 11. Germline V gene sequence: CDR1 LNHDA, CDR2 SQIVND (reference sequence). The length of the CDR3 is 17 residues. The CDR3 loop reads CASSYSTGVADTGELFF. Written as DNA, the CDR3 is TGTGCCAGTAGTTACTCGACAGGGGTGGCCGACACCGGGGAGCTGTTTTTT.

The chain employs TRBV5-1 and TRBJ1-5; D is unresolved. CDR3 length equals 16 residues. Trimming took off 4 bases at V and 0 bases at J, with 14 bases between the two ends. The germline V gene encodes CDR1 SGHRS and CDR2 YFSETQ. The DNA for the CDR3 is TGCGCCAGCAGCCCCCGGGATCCAGATAGCAATCAGCCCCAGCATTTT. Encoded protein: CASSPRDPDSNQPQHF.

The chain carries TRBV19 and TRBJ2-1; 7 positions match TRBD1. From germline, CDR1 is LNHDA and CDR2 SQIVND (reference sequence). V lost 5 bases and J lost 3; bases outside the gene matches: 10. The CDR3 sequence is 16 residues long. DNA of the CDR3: TGTGCCAGTAGTCACATATCAGGGGGATTCTACAATGAGCAGTTCTTC. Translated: CASSHISGGFYNEQFF. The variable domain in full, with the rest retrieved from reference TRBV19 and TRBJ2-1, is DGGITQSPKYLFRKEGQNVTLSCEQNLNHDAMYWYRQDPGQGLRLIYYSQIVNDFQKGDIAEGYSVSREKKESFPLTVTSAQKNPTAFYLCASSHISGGFYNEQFFGPGTRLTVL.

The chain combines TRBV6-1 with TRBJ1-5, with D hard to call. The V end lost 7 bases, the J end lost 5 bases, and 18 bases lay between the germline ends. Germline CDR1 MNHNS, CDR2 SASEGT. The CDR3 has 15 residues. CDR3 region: CASILSRSSYQPQHF. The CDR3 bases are TGTGCCAGCATCCTCTCTAGGAGTTCCTATCAGCCCCAGCATTTT.

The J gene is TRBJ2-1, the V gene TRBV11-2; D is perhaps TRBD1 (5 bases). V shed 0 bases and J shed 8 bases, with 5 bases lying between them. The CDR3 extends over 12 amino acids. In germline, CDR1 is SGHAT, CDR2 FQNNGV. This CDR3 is CASSLEQDEQFF. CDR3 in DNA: TGTGCCAGCAGCTTAGAACAGGATGAGCAGTTCTTC.

Here the CDR3 reads CASSPTAYEQYF. CDR3 in DNA: TGTGCCAGCTCACCAACGGCCTACGAGCAGTACTTC. The rearrangement links TRBV18 to TRBJ2-7; D remains unclear. The germline V gene encodes CDR1 KGHSH and CDR2 LQKENI. Trimming took off 2 bases at V and 2 bases at J, with 4 bases between the two ends. The CDR3 totals 12 residues.

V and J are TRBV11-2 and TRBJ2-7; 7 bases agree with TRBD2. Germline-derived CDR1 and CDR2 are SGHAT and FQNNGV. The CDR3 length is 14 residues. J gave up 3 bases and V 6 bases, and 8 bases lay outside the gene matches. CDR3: CASRTSSGFYEQYF. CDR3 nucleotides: TGTGCCAGCAGGACTTCTAGCGGATTCTACGAGCAGTACTTC.

CDR3 residues: CASSPQGARDTQYF. CDR3 sequence (DNA): TGTGCCAGCAGTCCACAGGGGGCGAGAGATACGCAGTATTTT. The rearrangement joins TRBV6-5 to TRBJ2-3; 9 nucleotides align to TRBD1. The ends lost 5 bases at V and 5 bases at J; junction bases unmatched: 5. Germline V gene lookup returns CDR1 MNHEY and CDR2 SVGAGI. The CDR3 is 14 residues long.

The CDR3 is CASSFRRGYTEAFF. Written as DNA, the CDR3 is TGTGCCAGCAGTTTCAGAAGAGGGTACACTGAAGCTTTCTTT. This chain uses TRBV27 with TRBJ1-1; no clear D. V lost 3 bases, J lost 3 bases, and 11 bases lay in between. This CDR3 contains 14 residues. The germline gives CDR1 MNHEY, CDR2 SMNVEV (reference sequence).

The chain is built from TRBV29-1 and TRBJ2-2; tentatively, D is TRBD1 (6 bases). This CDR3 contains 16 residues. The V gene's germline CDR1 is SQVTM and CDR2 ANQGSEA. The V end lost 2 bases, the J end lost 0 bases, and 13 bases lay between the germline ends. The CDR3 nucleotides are TGCAGCGTTGAATCCCCCGGGACACCGAACACCGGGGAGCTGTTTTTT. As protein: CSVESPGTPNTGELFF.

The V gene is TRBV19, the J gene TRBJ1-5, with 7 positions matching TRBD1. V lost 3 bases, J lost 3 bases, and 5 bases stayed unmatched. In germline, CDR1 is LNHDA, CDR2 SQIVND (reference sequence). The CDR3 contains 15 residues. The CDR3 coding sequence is TGTGCCAGTAGTATTACAGGGGCCGTCAATCAGCCCCAGCATTTT. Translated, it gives CASSITGAVNQPQHF.

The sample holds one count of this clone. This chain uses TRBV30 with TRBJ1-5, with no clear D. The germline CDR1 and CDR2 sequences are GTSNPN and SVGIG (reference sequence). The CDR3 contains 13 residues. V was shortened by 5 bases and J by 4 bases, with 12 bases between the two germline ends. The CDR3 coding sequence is TGTGCCTGGGCCGGACTACTTAATCAGCCCCAGCATTTT. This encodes CAWAGLLNQPQHF.

The CDR3 DNA is TGTGCCAGCAGCATCGCCTCAGCGCTAGAGACCCAGTACTTC. This encodes CASSIASALETQYF. The chain links TRBV28 to TRBJ2-5; no clear D gene. Germline values: CDR1 MDHEN, CDR2 SYDVKM. V lost 6 bases and J lost 4, with 15 bases in between. The CDR3 covers 14 residues.

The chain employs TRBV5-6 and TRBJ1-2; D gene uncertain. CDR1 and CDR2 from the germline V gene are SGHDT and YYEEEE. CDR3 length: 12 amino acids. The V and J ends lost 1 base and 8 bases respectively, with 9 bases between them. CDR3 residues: CASSLSSGGYTF. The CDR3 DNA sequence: TGTGCCAGCAGCTTGAGTTCGGGAGGCTACACCTTC.

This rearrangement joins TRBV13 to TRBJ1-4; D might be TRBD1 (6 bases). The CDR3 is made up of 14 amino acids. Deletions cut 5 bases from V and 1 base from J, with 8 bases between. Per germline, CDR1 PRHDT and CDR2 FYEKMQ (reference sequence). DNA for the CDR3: TGTGCCAGCAGCACGACAGGAACTAATGAAAAACTGTTTTTT. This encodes CASSTTGTNEKLFF.

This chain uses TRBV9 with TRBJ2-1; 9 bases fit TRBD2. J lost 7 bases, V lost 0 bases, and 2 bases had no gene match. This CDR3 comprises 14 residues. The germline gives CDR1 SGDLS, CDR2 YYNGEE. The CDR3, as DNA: TGTGCCAGCAGCGTAGGGAGCGGGAGGAATGAGCAGTTCTTC. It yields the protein CASSVGSGRNEQFF. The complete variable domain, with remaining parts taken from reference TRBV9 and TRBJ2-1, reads DSGVTQTPKHLITATGQRVTLRCSPRSGDLSVYWYQQSLDQGLQFLIQYYNGEERAKGNILERFSAQQFPDLHSELNLSSLELGDSALYFCASSVGSGRNEQFFGPGTRLTVL.

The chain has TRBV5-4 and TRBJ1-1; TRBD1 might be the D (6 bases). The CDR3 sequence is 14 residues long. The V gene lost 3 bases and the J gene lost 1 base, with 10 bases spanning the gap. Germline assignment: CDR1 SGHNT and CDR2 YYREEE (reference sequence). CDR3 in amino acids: CASSSGQPNTEAFF. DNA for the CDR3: TGTGCCAGCAGCTCCGGACAGCCGAACACTGAAGCTTTCTTT.

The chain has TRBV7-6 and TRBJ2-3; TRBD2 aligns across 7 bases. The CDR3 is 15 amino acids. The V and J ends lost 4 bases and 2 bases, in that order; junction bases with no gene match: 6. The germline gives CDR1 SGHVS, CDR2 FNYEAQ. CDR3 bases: TGTGCCAGCAGCTCCTCGGGAGGACCCACAGATACGCAGTATTTT. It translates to CASSSSGGPTDTQYF.

CDR3 residues: CASSVETGANYGYTF. CDR3 coding DNA: TGTGCCAGCAGTGTAGAGACAGGGGCTAACTATGGCTACACCTTC. This chain links TRBV6-1 with TRBJ1-2; TRBD1 matches 8 bases. The V segment lost 4 bases and the J segment 0 bases; nucleotides outside the gene matches: 4. The CDR3 extends over 15 amino acids. Looked up from germline, CDR1 is MNHNS and CDR2 is SASEGT.

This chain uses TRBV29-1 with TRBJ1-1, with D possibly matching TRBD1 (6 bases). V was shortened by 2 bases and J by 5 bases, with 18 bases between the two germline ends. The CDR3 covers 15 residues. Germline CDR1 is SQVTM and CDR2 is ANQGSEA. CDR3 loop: CSVEPHGTFRTEAFF. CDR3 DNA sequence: TGCAGCGTTGAACCCCACGGGACATTTCGGACTGAAGCTTTCTTT.

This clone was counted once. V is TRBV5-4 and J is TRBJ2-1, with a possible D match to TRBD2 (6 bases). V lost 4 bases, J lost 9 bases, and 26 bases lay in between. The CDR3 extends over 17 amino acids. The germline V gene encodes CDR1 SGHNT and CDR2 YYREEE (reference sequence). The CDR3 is CASSRLKPGSWRGEQFF. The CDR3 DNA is TGTGCCAGCAGCCGCTTGAAACCGGGAAGTTGGAGGGGTGAGCAGTTCTTC.

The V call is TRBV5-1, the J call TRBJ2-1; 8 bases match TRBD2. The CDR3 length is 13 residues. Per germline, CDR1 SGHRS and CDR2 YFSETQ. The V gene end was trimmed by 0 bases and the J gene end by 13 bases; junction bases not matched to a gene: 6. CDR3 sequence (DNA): TGCGCCAGCAGCTTGGAACTAGCGGAAGTACAGTTCTTC. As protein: CASSLELAEVQFF.

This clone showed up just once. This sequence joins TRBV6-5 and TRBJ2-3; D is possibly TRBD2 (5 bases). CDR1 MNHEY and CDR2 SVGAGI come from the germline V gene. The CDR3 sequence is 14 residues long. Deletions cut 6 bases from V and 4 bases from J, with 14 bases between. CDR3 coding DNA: TGTGCCAGCAGAGGACTCGAGCGTCCAGATACGCAGTATTTT. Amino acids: CASRGLERPDTQYF.

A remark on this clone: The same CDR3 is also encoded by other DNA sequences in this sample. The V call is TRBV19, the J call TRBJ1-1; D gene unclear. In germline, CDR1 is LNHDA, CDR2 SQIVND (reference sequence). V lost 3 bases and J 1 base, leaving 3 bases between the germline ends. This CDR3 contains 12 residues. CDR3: CASSIKNTEAFF. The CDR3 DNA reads TGTGCCAGTAGTATCAAGAACACTGAAGCTTTCTTT. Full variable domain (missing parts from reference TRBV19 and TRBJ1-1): DGGITQSPKYLFRKEGQNVTLSCEQNLNHDAMYWYRQDPGQGLRLIYYSQIVNDFQKGDIAEGYSVSREKKESFPLTVTSAQKNPTAFYLCASSIKNTEAFFGQGTRLTVV.

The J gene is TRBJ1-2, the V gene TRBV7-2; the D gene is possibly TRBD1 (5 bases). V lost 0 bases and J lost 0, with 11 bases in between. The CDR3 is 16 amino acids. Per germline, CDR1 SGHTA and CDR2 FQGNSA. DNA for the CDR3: TGTGCCAGCAGCTTAGCGGGGGGTCGATCTAACTATGGCTACACCTTC. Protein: CASSLAGGRSNYGYTF.

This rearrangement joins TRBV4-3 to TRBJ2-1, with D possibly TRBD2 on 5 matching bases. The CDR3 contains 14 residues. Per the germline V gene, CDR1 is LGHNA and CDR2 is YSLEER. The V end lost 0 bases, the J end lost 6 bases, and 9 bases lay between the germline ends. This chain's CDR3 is CASSQDTRSNEQFF. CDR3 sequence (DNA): TGCGCCAGCAGCCAAGACACTAGGAGCAATGAGCAGTTCTTC.